Sequencing of this T cell receptor beta chain was carried out in a study of blood T cell repertoires in COVID-19. Study-level background: Sample material is recorded as cDNA or gDNA derived from T cells, B-cell-depleted T cells, or PBMCs.

Participant ages covered about 18 to 100 years across 25 or so US areas. Cohort allocation depended upon clinical history that participants reported. Original data processing: Using reference gene primer amplification, nucleated cell counts were estimated. Only in-frame clones appear in the TCRdb table, and some are missing; sequencing was by immunoSEQ multiplex PCR. D and trimming were read from the DNA, whereas the V and J calls and clone size are those reported in that table. The sample includes 200,000 to 250,000 clones, about 84% of them seen just once. The source of this sequence is a man aged 60 to 69 who had recovered from COVID-19. The source material was PBMCs or T cells enriched from blood (not recorded which).

The CDR3 DNA sequence: TGTGCCAGTAGCATACTAATGCAGACCGGGTATAGCCACGAGCAGTACTTC. Its translation: CASSILMQTGYSHEQYF. The chain carries TRBV19 and TRBJ2-7; D remains ambiguous. V was pared by 6 bases and J by 5 bases, with 26 bases between. Germline V CDR1 and CDR2: LNHDA, SQIVND (reference sequence). The CDR3 contains 17 residues.